This T cell receptor (beta chain) was profiled in a study of cytomegalovirus exposure and HLA in healthy donors. Study findings and constraints: Among CMV-associated TCR beta chains, most appeared HLA-restricted in a later analysis. A later analysis linked a missense DCLRE1C variant to TCR beta V- and J-gene trimming. When a later analysis was performed, an Asian-associated ancestry cluster reportedly had fewer N-insertions than the approximately 690-donor mean. Most subjects' HLA-A and HLA-B alleles were reportedly predicted from TCR beta sequences.

The primer mix had 60 Vbeta and 13 Jbeta primers. Repertoires were generated with immunoSEQ multiplex PCR, while TCRdb's copy carries only in-frame clones and drops some. The sample lists 150,000 to 200,000 clones; more than 60% were seen once. Germline-derived CDR1 and CDR2 are SEHNR and FQNEAQ (reference sequence). V was pared by 2 bases and J by 9 bases, with 11 bases between. The CDR3 runs to 13 residues. Points on this clone: What it binds is not known.

The chain has TRBV7-9 and TRBJ2-1; D gene ambiguous. Sequenced input: PBMCs. The clonotype originates from a woman aged 40 to 50 in good health and CMV-seropositive. The CDR3 here is CASSLRGTTEQFF. Written as DNA, the CDR3 is TGTGCCAGCAGCTTAAGAGGCACCACTGAGCAGTTCTTC.